This TCR beta chain was sequenced in a study of neurological immune-mediated disorders. Indicated time point: longitudinal time-point 3. The method for making cDNA was 5'RACE, and it used 10-nucleotide random UMIs. TCRdb analysed the 5' RACE reads with MiXCR anew, one entry per CDR3 protein. The sample includes roughly 49,000 distinct CDR3 sequences, roughly an eighth of them seen just once. Germline CDR1 reads SGHNT; CDR2 reads YYREEE (reference sequence). The CDR3 sequence is 16 residues long. The V end was cut by 4 bases, the J end by 0 bases, with 13 bases between. The V gene is TRBV5-4, the J gene TRBJ2-2; D may be TRBD2 (6 bases). The material sequenced was PBMCs. This TCR was sampled from a male donor with HTLV-1-associated myelopathy (HAM/TSP). The CDR3 spells CASSAGGTPNTGELFF. The DNA for the CDR3 is TGTGCCAGCAGCGCCGGCGGGACCCCGAACACCGGGGAGCTGTTTTTT.